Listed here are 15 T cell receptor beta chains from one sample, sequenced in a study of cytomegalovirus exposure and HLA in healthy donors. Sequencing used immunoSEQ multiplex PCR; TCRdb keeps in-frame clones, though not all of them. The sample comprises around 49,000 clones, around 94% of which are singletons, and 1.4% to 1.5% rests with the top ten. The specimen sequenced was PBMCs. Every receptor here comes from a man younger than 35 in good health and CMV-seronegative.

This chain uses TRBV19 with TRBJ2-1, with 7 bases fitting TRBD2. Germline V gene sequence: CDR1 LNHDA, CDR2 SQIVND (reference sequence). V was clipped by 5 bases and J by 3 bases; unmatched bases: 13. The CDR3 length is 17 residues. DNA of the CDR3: TGTGCCAGTAGTCCAGAATCGGGGACGGGAGGCTACAATGAGCAGTTCTTC. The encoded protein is CASSPESGTGGYNEQFF.

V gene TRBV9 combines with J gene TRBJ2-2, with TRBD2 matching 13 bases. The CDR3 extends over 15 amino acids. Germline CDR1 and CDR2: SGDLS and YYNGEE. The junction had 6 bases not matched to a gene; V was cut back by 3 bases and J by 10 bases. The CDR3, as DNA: TGTGCCAGCAGCGCCAGACTAGCGGGAGGAGAGGAGCTGTTTTTT. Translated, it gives CASSARLAGGEELFF.

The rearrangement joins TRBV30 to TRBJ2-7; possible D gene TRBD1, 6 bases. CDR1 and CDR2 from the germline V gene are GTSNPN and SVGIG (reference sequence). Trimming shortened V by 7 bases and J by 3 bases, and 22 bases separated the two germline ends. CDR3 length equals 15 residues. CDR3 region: CAFSTTGNIYYEQYF. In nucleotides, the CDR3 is TGTGCCTTCAGCACAACAGGGAACATTTACTACGAGCAGTACTTC.

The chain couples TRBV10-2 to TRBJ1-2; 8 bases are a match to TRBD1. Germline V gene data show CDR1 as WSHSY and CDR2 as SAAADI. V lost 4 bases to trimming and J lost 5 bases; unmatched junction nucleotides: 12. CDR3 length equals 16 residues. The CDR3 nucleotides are TGCGCCAGCAGTGGCGAGTTAGACAGGGGTGGTTATGGCTACACCTTC. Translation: CASSGELDRGGYGYTF.

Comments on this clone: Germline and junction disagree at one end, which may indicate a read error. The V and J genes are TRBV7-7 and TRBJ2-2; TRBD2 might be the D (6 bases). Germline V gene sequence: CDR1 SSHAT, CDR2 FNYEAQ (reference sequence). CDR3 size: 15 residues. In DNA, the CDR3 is TGTGCTAGCAGCGTCTCGGGGGTAGGCACCGGGGAGCTGTTTTTT. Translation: CASSVSGVGTGELFF.

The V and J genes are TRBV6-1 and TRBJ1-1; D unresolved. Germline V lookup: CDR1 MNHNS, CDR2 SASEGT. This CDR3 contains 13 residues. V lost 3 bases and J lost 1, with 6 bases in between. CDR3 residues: CASSDIWNTEAFF. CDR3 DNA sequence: TGTGCCAGCAGTGATATTTGGAACACTGAAGCTTTCTTT.

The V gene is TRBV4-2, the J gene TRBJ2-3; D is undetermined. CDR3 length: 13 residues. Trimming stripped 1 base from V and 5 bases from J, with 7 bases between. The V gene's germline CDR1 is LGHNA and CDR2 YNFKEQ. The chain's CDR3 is CASSQATGDTQYF. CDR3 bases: TGTGCCAGCAGCCAAGCCACCGGAGATACGCAGTATTTT.

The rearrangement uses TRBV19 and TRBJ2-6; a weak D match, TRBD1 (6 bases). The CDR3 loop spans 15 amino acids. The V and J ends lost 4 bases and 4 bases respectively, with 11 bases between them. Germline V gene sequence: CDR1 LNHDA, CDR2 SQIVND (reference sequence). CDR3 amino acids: CASSTTGSGANVLTF. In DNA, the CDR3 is TGTGCCAGTAGTACAACAGGGAGCGGGGCCAACGTCCTGACTTTC.

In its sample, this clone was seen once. The CDR3 DNA reads TGTGCCAGCTCACCAGGACAGGGGGAAAACACTGAAGCTTTCTTT. The encoded protein is CASSPGQGENTEAFF. The chain carries TRBV18 and TRBJ1-1; TRBD1 matches 10 bases. Losses at the gene ends were 2 bases for V and 2 bases for J; bases not matched to a gene: 2. The CDR3 is made up of 15 amino acids. The germline CDR1 and CDR2 sequences are KGHSH and LQKENI.

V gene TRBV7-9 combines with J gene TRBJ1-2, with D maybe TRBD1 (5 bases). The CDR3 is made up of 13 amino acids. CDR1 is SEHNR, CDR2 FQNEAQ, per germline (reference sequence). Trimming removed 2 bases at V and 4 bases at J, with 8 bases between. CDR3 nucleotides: TGTGCCAGCAGCTTACAGACAGCCTATGGCTACACCTTC. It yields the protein CASSLQTAYGYTF.

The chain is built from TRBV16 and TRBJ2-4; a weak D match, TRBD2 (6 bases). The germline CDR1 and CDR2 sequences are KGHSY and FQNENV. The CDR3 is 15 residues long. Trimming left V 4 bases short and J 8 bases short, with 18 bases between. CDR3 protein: CASSPTRDEEDIQYF. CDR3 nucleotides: TGTGCCAGCAGCCCTACGCGGGACGAAGAAGACATTCAGTACTTC.

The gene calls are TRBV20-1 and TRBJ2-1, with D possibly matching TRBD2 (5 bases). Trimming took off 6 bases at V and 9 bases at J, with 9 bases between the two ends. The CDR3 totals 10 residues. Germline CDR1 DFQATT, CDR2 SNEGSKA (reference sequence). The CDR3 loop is CSATRGEQFF. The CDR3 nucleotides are TGCAGTGCAACTAGAGGTGAGCAGTTCTTC.

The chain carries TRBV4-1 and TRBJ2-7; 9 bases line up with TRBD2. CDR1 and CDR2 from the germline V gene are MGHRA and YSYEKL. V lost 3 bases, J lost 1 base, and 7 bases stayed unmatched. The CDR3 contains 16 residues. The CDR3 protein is CASSQHGAGGSYEQYF. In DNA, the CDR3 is TGCGCCAGCAGCCAGCATGGAGCGGGAGGTTCCTACGAGCAGTACTTC.

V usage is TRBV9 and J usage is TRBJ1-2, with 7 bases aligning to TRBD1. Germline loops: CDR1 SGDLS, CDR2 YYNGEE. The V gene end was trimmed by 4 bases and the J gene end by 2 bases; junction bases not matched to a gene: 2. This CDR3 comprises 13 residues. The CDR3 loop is CASSRDSNYGYTF. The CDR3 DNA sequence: TGTGCCAGCAGCCGGGACAGCAACTATGGCTACACCTTC.

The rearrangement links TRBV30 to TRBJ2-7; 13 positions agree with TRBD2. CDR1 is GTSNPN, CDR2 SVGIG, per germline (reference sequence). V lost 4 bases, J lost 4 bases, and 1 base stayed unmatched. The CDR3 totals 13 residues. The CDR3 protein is CAWKTSGRYEQYF. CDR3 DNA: TGTGCCTGGAAGACTAGCGGGAGGTACGAGCAGTACTTC.